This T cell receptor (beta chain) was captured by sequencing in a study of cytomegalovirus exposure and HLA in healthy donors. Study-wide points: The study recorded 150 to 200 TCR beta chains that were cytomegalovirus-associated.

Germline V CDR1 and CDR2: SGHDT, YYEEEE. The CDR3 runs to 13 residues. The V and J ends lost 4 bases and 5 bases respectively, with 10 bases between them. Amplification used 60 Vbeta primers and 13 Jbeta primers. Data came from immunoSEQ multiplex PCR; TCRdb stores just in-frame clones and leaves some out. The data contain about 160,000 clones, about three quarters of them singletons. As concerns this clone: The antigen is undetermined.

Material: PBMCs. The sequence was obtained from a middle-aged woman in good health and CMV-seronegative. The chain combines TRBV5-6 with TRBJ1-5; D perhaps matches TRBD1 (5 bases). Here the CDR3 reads CASSQGPDQPQHF. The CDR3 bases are TGTGCCAGCAGCCAGGGTCCCGATCAGCCCCAGCATTTT.